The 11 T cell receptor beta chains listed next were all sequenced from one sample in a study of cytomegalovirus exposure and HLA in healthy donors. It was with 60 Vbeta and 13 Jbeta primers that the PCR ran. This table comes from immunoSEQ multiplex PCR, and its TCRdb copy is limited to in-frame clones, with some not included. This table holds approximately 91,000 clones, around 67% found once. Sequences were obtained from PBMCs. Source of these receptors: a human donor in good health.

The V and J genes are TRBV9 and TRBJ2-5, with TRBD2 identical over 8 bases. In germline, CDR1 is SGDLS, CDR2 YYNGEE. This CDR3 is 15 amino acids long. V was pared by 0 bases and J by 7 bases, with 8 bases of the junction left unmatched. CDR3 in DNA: TGTGCCAGCAGCGTAGATAGTCGGGAGGGCGGGACCCAGTACTTC. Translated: CASSVDSREGGTQYF.

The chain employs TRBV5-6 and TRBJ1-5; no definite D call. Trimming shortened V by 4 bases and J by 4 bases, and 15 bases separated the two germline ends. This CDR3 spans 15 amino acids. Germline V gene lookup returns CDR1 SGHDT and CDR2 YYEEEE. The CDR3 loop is CASSHSTMRNQPQHF. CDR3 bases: TGTGCCAGCAGCCATTCTACAATGAGGAATCAGCCCCAGCATTTT. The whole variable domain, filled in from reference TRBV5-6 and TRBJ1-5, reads DAGVTQSPTHLIKTRGQQVTLRCSPKSGHDTVSWYQQALGQGPQFIFQYYEEEERQRGNFPDRFSGHQFPNYSSELNVNALLLGDSALYLCASSHSTMRNQPQHFGDGTRLSIL.

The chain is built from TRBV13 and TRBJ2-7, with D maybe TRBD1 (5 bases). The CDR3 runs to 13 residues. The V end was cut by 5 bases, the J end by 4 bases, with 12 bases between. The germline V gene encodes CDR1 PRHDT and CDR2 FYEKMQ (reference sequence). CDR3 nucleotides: TGTGCCAGCAGCACCCAGGGTGGGTACGAGCAGTACTTC. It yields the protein CASSTQGGYEQYF.

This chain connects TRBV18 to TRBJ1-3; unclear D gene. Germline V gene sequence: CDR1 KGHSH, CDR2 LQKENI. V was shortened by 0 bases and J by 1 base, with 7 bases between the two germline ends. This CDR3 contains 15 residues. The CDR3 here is CASSPPSGSGNTIYF. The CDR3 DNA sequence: TGTGCCAGCTCACCACCGTCGGGGTCTGGAAACACCATATATTTT.

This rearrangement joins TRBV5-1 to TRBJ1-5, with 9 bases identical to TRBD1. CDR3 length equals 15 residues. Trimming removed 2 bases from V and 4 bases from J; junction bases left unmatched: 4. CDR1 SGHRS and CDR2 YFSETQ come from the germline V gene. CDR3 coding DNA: TGCGCCAGCAGCTTACTTGGGACAGGGAATCAGCCCCAGCATTTT. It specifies CASSLLGTGNQPQHF.

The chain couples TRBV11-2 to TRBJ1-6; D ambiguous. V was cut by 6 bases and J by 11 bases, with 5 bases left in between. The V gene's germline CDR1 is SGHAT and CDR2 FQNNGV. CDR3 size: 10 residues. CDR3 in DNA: TGTGCCAGCAGTCAGGCACCCCTCCACTTT. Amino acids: CASSQAPLHF.

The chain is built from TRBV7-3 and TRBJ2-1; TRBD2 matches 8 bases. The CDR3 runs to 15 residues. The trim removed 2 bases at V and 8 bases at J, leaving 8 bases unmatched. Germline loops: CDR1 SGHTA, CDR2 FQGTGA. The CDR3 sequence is CASSLGTRGIHEQFF. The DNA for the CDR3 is TGTGCCAGCAGCTTAGGGACTAGGGGTATTCATGAGCAGTTCTTC.

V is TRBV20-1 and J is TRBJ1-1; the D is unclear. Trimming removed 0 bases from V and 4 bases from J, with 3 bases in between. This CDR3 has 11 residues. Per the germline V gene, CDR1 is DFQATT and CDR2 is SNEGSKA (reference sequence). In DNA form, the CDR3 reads TGCAGTGCTAGAGATCTCACTGAAGCTTTCTTT. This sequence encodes CSARDLTEAFF.

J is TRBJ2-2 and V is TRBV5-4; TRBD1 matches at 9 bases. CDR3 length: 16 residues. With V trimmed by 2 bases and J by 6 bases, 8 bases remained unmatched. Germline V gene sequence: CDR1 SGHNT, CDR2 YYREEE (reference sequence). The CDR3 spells CASSLIGTGIAGELFF. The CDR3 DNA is TGTGCCAGCAGCTTAATCGGGACAGGGATCGCCGGGGAGCTGTTTTTT.

DNA of the CDR3: TGTGCCAGCAGCCTTCGACTAGCGGGGGGGCAAGAGACCCAGTACTTC. It encodes CASSLRLAGGQETQYF. V and J are TRBV7-2 and TRBJ2-5; 14 positions match TRBD2. J gave up 2 bases and V 5 bases, and 4 bases lay outside the gene matches. The CDR3 covers 16 residues. The germline CDR1 and CDR2 sequences are SGHTA and FQGNSA.

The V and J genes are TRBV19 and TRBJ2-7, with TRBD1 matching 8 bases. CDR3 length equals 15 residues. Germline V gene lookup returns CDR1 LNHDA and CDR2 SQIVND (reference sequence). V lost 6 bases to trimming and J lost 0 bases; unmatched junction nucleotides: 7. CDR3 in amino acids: CASSGDRWSSYEQYF. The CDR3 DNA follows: TGTGCCAGTAGCGGGGACAGGTGGAGCTCCTACGAGCAGTACTTC.